The source of this T cell receptor beta chain is a study of CD8+ T cells in alopecia areata. CDR3 length: 13 amino acids. The V end was cut by 1 base, the J end by 5 bases, with 9 bases between. CDR1 and CDR2 (germline): SGHRS, YFSETQ. Described treatment: oral pan-JAK inhibitor, 5-10 mg twice daily. The sequencing template was cDNA reverse transcribed from extracted RNA. Clones were read by immunoSEQ multiplex PCR, and TCRdb kept only the in-frame ones, dropping some. The top ten clones hold over 1% of a sample with 150,000 to 200,000 clones, around three fifths of them seen once. This clone has just a few counts.

The receptor's source is a human donor with alopecia areata. This chain connects TRBV5-1 to TRBJ2-5; D gene unclear. This material consisted of CD4+ T cells sorted from blood, taken at week 24, from a patient treated with tofacitinib. This CDR3 is CASSLNAGETQYF. CDR3 in DNA: TGCGCCAGCAGCTTGAATGCCGGCGAGACCCAGTACTTC.